The clone carrying this T cell receptor (beta chain) was seen only a few times. The antigen is unknown. The CDR3 is made up of 13 amino acids. Germline CDR1 SGHRS, CDR2 YFSETQ. Trimming shortened V by 2 bases and J by 6 bases, and 10 bases separated the two germline ends. The study's library attached unique molecular identifiers to single cDNA molecules. In the original workflow: Between roughly 20,000 and 700,000 TCRs appeared in each sample, and the median stood at about 100,000. A single record per CDR3 protein comes from TCRdb applying MiXCR to the 5' RACE reads. V and J calls and clone size were set by TCRdb, not the authors. The table has more than 140,000 distinct CDR3 sequences, approximately 4% seen once; the top ten hold over 1.1%. Sequencing started from total RNA isolated from unfractionated whole blood. The record originates from a study of human T cells and chemical hapten exposure. Study information: The variation in per-sample TCR yields arose mainly from small differences in pooled library volumes. Study-level points and caveats: TCRs exceeding 1 in 1000 frequency stayed unchanged with DPC sensitization.

The gene calls are TRBV5-1 and TRBJ2-3; D remains ambiguous. The source of this sequence is a female donor in good health. CDR3: CASSFPGGDTQYF. In nucleotides, the CDR3 is TGCGCCAGCAGCTTCCCTGGCGGCGATACGCAGTATTTT.